These T cell receptor beta chains were read from a single sample in a study of post-analysis software for immune sequencing data. MiXCR, applied by TCRdb to the PCR reads, yields one record per CDR3 protein. In the table there are 600,000 to 700,000 distinct CDR3 sequences, 55% to 70% of which are singletons. Source material: blood. The receptors originated from a girl aged 2-10 years with multiple sclerosis. Each CDR3 is given with its conserved first and last residue. The order of the fields is V gene, clone size, J gene, CDR3 length, D gene, CDR3 protein, CDR3 DNA. A D gene is named only where the DNA matches it firmly. Clone size is stated in some rows and not others, as once, few, many or a class when expanded.

>TRBV6-6|once|TRBJ2-5|12|-
CASSWKLETQYF
TGTGCCAGCAGTTGGAAGTTAGAGACCCAGTACTTC
>TRBV4-3|few|TRBJ1-4|16|-
CASSQGFGNRNEKLFF
TGCGCCAGCAGCCAAGGGTTTGGCAACCGTAATGAAAAACTGTTTTTT
>TRBV7-6|-|TRBJ2-5|17|TRBD2
CASSRDPSGGEAETQYF
TGTGCCAGCAGCCGGGACCCTAGCGGGGGGGAAGCCGAGACCCAGTACTTC
>TRBV7-3|-|TRBJ2-5|14|TRBD2
CASRWGGTSGEQYF
TGTGCCAGCAGGTGGGGGGGGACTAGCGGTGAGCAGTACTTC
>TRBV5-6|-|TRBJ2-4|14|-
CASSLGGAEVIQYF
TGTGCCAGCAGCTTGGGAGGGGCGGAGGTCATTCAGTACTTC
>TRBV6-5|-|TRBJ2-3|13|TRBD2
CASRGGAADTQYF
TGTGCCAGCAGGGGAGGGGCGGCAGATACGCAGTATTTT
>TRBV3-1|-|TRBJ2-5|15|TRBD2
CASSQGLADQETQYF
TGTGCCAGCAGCCAAGGACTAGCGGATCAAGAGACCCAGTACTTC
>TRBV30|once|TRBJ2-5|14|-
CAWATGALEVELYF
-
>TRBV12-3/TRBV12-4|-|TRBJ2-3|14|-
CASRTTGALDTQYF
TGTGCCAGCAGGACGACTGGGGCCCTAGATACGCAGTATTTT
>TRBV6-6|-|TRBJ2-1|14|-
CASSPGTASNEQFF
TGTGCCAGCAGTCCCGGGACGGCTAGCAATGAGCAGTTCTTC
>TRBV7-8|-|TRBJ1-6|12|-
CASSSAGETLHF
TGTGCCAGCAGCTCAGCTGGGGAAACCCTCCACTTT
>TRBV29-1|few|TRBJ2-7|14|TRBD1
CSVEFGQGSYEQYF
TGCAGCGTTGAATTCGGACAGGGATCCTACGAGCAGTACTTC
>TRBV11-2|-|TRBJ2-5|16|-
CASSLGYSRPQETQYF
TGTGCCAGCAGCCTAGGATACAGCAGGCCTCAAGAGACCCAGTACTTC
>TRBV7-3|-|TRBJ2-3|16|-
CASSLMGTEGTDTQYF
TGTGCCAGCAGCTTAATGGGGACGGAGGGCACAGATACGCAGTATTTT
>TRBV20-1|-|TRBJ1-2|15|-
CSAGRPKTVTYGYTF
TGCAGTGCTGGAAGACCCAAGACGGTGACTTATGGCTACACCTTC
>TRBV7-2|few|TRBJ2-1|14|-
CASSFDLTVNEQFF
TGTGCCAGCAGCTTTGATCTGACAGTCAATGAGCAGTTCTTC
>TRBV5-1|-|TRBJ2-5|14|-
CASSLPRQLETQYF
TGCGCCAGCAGCTTGCCCCGACAGTTGGAGACCCAGTACTTC
>TRBV12-3/TRBV12-4|few|TRBJ1-5|15|-
CASSPAGGSNQPQHF
TGTGCCAGCAGTCCCGCGGGGGGTAGCAATCAGCCCCAGCATTTT
>TRBV24-1|few|TRBJ2-1|16|-
CATSDYSGARNNEQFF
TGTGCCACCAGTGATTATTCGGGCGCCCGGAACAATGAGCAGTTCTTC
>TRBV29-1|-|TRBJ1-2|11|-
CSVPGPNGYTF
TGCAGCGTCCCGGGACCAAATGGCTACACCTTC
>TRBV10-1|-|TRBJ2-1|13|TRBD2
CASRSSGDNEQFF
TGCGCCAGCAGATCTAGCGGGGACAATGAGCAGTTCTTC
>TRBV20-1|-|TRBJ2-1|15|TRBD2
CSALQSGSDDNEQFF
TGCAGTGCTCTTCAAAGCGGGAGTGATGACAATGAGCAGTTCTTC
>TRBV10-3|-|TRBJ2-5|14|-
CAISLNVVQETQYF
TGTGCCATCAGTCTCAACGTCGTCCAAGAGACCCAGTACTTC
>TRBV10-2|-|TRBJ2-1|16|TRBD1
CASSGPLGTGYNEQFF
TGCGCCAGCAGTGGGCCCCTCGGGACAGGGTACAATGAGCAGTTCTTC
>TRBV7-9|-|TRBJ2-1|17|-
CASSLGGRQAAANEQFF
TGTGCCAGCAGCTTAGGGGGACGACAGGCAGCGGCTAATGAGCAGTTCTTC
>TRBV6-5|few|TRBJ1-1|14|-
CASRSGRFGTEAFF
TGTGCCAGCAGATCAGGGCGGTTTGGTACTGAAGCTTTCTTT
>TRBV11-2|-|TRBJ2-7|13|-
CASRITDTYEQYF
TGTGCCAGCAGGATAACAGATACCTACGAGCAGTACTTC
>TRBV19|-|TRBJ2-1|14|-
CASAIALPPNEQFF
TGTGCCAGTGCAATAGCGCTACCACCCAATGAGCAGTTCTTC
>TRBV20-1|-|TRBJ2-5|13|-
CSAGPGDQETQYF
TGCAGTGCTGGTCCGGGAGACCAAGAGACCCAGTACTTC
>TRBV6-5|-|TRBJ2-2|14|-
CASSPSVDTGELFF
TGTGCCAGCAGTCCTAGCGTAGACACCGGGGAGCTGTTTTTT
>TRBV9|once|TRBJ2-1|16|-
CASSVAIARAKDEQFF
TGTGCCAGCAGCGTAGCTATTGCGCGGGCCAAAGATGAGCAGTTCTTC
>TRBV28|-|TRBJ2-5|13|-
CASSNRLKETQYF
TGTGCCAGCAGCAACAGGCTGAAAGAGACCCAGTACTTC